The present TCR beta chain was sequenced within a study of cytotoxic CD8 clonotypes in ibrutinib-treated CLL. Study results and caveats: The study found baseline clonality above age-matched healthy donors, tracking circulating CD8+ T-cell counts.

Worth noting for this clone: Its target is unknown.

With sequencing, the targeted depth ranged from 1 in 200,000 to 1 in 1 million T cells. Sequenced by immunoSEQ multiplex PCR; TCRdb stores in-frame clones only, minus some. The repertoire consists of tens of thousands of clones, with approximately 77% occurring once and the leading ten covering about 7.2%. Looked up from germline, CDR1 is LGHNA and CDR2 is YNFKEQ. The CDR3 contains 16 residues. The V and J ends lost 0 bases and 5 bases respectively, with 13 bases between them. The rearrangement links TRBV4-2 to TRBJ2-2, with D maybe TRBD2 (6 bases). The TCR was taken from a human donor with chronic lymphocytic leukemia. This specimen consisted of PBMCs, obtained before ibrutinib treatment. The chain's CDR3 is CASSQDRRGRTGELFF. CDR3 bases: TGTGCCAGCAGCCAAGATCGGCGGGGTAGGACCGGGGAGCTGTTTTTT.